This T cell receptor (beta chain) was identified during a study of graft-versus-host responses after intestinal transplantation. About the research overall: Anti-thymocyte globulin served as induction for all recipients, who then took tacrolimus and steroids for approximately three years.

This table comes from immunoSEQ multiplex PCR, and its TCRdb copy is limited to in-frame clones, with some not included. Of 70,000 to 95,000 clones detected, 80% to 95% appear once; the ten largest clones hold 1% to 1.4%. Note on this clone: Antigen unknown.

The CDR3 length is 15 residues. V was pared by 11 bases and J by 1 base, with 20 bases between. The germline V gene encodes CDR1 SEHNR and CDR2 FQNEAQ (reference sequence). General study findings and limits: GvH clones detected in recipient marrow included some appearing first in ileum or blood.

Material: unstimulated CD8+ T cells sorted from spleen or lymph node cells, obtained before transplant. The chain joins TRBV7-9 to TRBJ1-1; TRBD1 might be the D (6 bases). This receptor was obtained from a human donor who was the organ donor for an intestinal transplant. CDR3 amino acids: CAGLDPGHKNTEAFF. Here the CDR3 DNA reads TGTGCCGGCCTAGACCCGGGACATAAGAACACTGAAGCTTTCTTT.